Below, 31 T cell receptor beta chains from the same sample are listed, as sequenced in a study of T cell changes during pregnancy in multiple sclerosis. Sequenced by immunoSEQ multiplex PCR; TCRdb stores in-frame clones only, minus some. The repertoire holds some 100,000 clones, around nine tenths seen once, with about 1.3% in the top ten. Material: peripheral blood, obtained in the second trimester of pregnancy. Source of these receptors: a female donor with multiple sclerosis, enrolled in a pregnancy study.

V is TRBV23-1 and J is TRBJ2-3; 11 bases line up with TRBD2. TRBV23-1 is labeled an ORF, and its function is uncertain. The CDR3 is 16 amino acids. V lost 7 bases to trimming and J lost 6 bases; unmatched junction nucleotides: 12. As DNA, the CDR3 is TGCGCCAGCACCACCTTGGTAGCGGGGGGGCGTGATACGCAGTATTTT. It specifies CASTTLVAGGRDTQYF.

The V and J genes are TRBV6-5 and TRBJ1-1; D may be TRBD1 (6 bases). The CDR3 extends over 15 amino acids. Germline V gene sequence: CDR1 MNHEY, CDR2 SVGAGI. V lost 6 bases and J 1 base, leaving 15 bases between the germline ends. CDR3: CASSTGTNGNTEAFF. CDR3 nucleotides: TGTGCCAGCAGCACTGGGACAAACGGGAACACTGAAGCTTTCTTT.

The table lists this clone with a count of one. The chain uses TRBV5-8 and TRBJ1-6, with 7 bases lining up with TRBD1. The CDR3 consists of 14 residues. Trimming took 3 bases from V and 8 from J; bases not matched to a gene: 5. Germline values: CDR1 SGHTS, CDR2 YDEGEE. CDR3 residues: CASSSGQNYSPLHF. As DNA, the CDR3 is TGTGCCAGCAGCTCGGGACAGAATTATTCACCCCTCCACTTT.

The CDR3 nucleotides are TGTGCCAGCAGCGACCCCAGGGCAAGCGAAAACACCGGGGAGCTGTTTTTT. It specifies CASSDPRASENTGELFF. V gene TRBV28 combines with J gene TRBJ2-2; tentatively, D is TRBD1 (5 bases). V was pared by 6 bases and J by 2 bases, with 19 bases between. The CDR3 is 17 amino acids. Germline-derived CDR1 and CDR2 are MDHEN and SYDVKM. Full variable domain (missing parts from reference TRBV28 and TRBJ2-2): DVKVTQSSRYLVKRTGEKVFLECVQDMDHENMFWYRQDPGLGLRLIYFSYDVKMKEKGDIPEGYSVSREKKERFSLILESASTNQTSMYLCASSDPRASENTGELFFGEGSRLTVL.

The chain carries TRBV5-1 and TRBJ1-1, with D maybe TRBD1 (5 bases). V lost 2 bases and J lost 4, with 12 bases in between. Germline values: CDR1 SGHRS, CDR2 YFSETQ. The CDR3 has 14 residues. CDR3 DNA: TGCGCCAGCAGCTTCGGGGGGTATAGCACTGAAGCTTTCTTT. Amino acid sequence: CASSFGGYSTEAFF.

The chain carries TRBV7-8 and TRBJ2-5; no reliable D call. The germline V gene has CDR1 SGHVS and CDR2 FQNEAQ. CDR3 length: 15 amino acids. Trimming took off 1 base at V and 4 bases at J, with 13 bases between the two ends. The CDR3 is CASSLDYPRVETQYF. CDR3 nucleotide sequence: TGTGCCAGCAGCTTAGATTATCCTAGAGTAGAGACCCAGTACTTC.

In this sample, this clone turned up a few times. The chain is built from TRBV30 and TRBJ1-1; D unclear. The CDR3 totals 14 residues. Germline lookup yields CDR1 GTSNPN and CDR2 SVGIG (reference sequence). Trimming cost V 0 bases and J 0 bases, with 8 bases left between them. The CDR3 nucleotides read TGTGCCTGGAGTGTTCAAACAGTGAACACTGAAGCTTTCTTT. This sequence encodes CAWSVQTVNTEAFF.

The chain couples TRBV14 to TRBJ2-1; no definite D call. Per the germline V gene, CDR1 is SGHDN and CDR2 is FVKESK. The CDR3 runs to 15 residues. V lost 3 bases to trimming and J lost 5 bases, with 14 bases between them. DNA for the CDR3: TGTGCCAGCAGCCACCCCAGGCCTCCGAACAATGAGCAGTTCTTC. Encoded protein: CASSHPRPPNNEQFF.

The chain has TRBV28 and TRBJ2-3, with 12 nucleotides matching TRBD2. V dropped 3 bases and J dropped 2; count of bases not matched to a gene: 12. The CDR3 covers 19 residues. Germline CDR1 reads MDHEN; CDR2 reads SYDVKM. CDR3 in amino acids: CASSFSIDLAGGSTDTQYF. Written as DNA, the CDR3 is TGTGCCAGCAGTTTTAGTATCGACCTAGCGGGAGGGTCCACAGATACGCAGTATTTT. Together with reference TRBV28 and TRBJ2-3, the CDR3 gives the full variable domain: DVKVTQSSRYLVKRTGEKVFLECVQDMDHENMFWYRQDPGLGLRLIYFSYDVKMKEKGDIPEGYSVSREKKERFSLILESASTNQTSMYLCASSFSIDLAGGSTDTQYFGPGTRLTVL.

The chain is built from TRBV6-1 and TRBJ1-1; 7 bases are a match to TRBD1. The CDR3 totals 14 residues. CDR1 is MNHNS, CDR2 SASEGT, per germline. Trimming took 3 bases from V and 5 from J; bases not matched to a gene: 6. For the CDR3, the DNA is TGTGCCAGCAGTGACAGACAGGGTGGGACTGAAGCTTTCTTT. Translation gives CASSDRQGGTEAFF.

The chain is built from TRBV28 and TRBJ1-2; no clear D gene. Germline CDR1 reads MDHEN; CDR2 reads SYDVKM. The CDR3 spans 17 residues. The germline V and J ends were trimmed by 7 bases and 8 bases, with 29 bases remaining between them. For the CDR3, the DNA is TGTGCCAGCACCTACGCCGGCGACACCCGACGCGGGTCAGGCTACACCTTC. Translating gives CASTYAGDTRRGSGYTF.

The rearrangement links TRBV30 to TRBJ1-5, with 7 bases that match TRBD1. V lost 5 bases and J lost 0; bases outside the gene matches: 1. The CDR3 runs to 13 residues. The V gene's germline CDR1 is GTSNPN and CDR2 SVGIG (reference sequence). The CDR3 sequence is CAWQGGSNQPQHF. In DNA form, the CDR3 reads TGTGCCTGGCAGGGGGGTAGCAATCAGCCCCAGCATTTT.

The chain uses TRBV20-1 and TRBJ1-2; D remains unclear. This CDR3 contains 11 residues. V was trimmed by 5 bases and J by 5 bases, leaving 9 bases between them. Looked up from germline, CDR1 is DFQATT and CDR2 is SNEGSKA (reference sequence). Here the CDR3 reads CSAQAGYGYTF. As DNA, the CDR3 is TGCAGTGCTCAGGCGGGTTATGGCTACACCTTC.

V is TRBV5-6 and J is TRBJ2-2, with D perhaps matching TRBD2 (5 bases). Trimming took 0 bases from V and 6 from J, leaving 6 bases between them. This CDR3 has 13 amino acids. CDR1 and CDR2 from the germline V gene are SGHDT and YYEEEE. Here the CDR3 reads CASSLVRAGELFF. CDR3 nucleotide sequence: TGTGCCAGCAGCTTGGTGCGGGCCGGGGAGCTGTTTTTT.

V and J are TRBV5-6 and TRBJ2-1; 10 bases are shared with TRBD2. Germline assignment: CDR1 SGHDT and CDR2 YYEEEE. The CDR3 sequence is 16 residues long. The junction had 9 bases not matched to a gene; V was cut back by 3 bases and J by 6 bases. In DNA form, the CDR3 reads TGTGCCAGCAGCTCTCTAAGCGGGAGGGTAGGCAATGAGCAGTTCTTC. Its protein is CASSSLSGRVGNEQFF.

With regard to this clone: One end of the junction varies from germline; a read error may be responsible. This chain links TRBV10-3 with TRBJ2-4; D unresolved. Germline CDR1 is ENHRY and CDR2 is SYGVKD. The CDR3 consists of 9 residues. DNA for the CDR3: TGTGCCACCGACCAGGTTGCTGGCTTC. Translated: CATDQVAGF.

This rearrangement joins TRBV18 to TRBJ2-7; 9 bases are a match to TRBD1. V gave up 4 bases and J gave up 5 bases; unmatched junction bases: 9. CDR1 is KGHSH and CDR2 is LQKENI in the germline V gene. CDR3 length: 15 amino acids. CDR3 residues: CASSLYRDRVNEQYF. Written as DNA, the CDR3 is TGTGCCAGCTCACTCTACCGGGACAGGGTTAACGAGCAGTACTTC.

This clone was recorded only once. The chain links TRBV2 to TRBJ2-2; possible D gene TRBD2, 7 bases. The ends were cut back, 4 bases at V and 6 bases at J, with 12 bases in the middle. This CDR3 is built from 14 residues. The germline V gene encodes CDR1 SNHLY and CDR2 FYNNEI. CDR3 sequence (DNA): TGTGCCAGCAGTGCGGCGGGGGCGGCCGGGGAGCTGTTTTTT. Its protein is CASSAAGAAGELFF.

The DNA of the CDR3 is TGCGCCAGCAGTGGGGAGACTGGCCCAGAGACCCAGTACTTC. Translation: CASSGETGPETQYF. V is TRBV10-1 and J is TRBJ2-5, with D perhaps matching TRBD2 (5 bases). Trimming removed 4 bases at V and 4 bases at J, with 13 bases between. Germline V gene lookup returns CDR1 WNHNN and CDR2 SYGVQD (reference sequence). The CDR3 extends over 14 amino acids.

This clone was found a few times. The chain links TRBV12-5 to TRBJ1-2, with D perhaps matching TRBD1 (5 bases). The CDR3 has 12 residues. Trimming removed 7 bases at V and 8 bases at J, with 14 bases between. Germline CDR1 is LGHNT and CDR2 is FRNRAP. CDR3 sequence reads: CASDAGGMGYTF. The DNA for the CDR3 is TGTGCTAGTGATGCCGGGGGTATGGGCTACACCTTC.

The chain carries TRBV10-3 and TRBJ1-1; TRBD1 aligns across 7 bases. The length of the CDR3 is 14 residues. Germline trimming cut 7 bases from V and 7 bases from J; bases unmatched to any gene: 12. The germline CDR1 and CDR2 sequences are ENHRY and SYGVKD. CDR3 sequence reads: CAIMGPGGNGEAFF. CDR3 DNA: TGTGCCATCATGGGGCCAGGGGGTAACGGTGAAGCTTTCTTT.

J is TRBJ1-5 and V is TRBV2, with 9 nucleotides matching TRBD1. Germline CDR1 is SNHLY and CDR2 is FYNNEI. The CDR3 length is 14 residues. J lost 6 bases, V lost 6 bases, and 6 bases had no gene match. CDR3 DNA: TGTGCCAGCAGCCCGGGACAGGGCGGTCAGCCCCAGCATTTT. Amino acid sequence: CASSPGQGGQPQHF.

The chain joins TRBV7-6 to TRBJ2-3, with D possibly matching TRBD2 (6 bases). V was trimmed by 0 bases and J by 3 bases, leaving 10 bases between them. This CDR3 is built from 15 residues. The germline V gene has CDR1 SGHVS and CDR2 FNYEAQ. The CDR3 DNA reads TGTGCCAGCAGCTTAGCGCTTGCGGGGACAGATACGCAGTATTTT. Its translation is CASSLALAGTDTQYF.

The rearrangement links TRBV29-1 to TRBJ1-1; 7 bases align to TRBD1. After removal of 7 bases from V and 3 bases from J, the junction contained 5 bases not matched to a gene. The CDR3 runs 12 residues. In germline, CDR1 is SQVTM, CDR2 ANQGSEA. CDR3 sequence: CSAYDRDTEAFF. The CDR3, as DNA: TGCAGCGCTTATGACAGGGACACTGAAGCTTTCTTT.

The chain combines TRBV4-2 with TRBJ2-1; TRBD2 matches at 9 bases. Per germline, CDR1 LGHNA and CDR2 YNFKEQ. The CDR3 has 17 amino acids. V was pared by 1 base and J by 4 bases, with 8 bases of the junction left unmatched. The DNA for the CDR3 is TGTGCCAGCAGCCAAGGGGCCGCGGGACTAGCATACAATGAGCAGTTCTTC. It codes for CASSQGAAGLAYNEQFF.

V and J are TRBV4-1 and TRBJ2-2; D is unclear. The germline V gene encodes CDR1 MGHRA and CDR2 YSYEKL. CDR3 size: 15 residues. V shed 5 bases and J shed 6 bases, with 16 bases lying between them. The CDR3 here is CASSWQASQSGELFF. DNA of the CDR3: TGCGCCAGCAGCTGGCAAGCGTCTCAATCCGGGGAGCTGTTTTTT.

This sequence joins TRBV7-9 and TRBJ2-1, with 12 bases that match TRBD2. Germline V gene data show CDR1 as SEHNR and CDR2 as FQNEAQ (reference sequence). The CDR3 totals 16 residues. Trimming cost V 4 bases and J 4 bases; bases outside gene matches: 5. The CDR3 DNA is TGTGCCAGCAGCTCGCCGGGACTAGCGGGTTACAATGAGCAGTTCTTC. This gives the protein CASSSPGLAGYNEQFF.

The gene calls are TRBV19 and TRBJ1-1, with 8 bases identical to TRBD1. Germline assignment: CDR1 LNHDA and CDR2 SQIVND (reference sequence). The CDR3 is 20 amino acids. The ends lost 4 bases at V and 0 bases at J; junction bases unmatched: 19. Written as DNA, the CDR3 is TGTGCCAGTAGTAGTCGTGACAGGGGAATCGGGGGGCTTATGAACACTGAAGCTTTCTTT. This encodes CASSSRDRGIGGLMNTEAFF. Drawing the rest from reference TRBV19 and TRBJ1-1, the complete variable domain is DGGITQSPKYLFRKEGQNVTLSCEQNLNHDAMYWYRQDPGQGLRLIYYSQIVNDFQKGDIAEGYSVSREKKESFPLTVTSAQKNPTAFYLCASSSRDRGIGGLMNTEAFFGQGTRLTVV.

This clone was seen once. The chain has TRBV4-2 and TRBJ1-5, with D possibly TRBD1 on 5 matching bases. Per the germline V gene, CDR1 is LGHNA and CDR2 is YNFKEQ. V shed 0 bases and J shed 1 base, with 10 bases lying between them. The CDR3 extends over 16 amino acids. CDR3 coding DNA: TGTGCCAGCAGCCAAGATCTGGGGGGGAGCAATCAGCCCCAGCATTTT. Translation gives CASSQDLGGSNQPQHF.

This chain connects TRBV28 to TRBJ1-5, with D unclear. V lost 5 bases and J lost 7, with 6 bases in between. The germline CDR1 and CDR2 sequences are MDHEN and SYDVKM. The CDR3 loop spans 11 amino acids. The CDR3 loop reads CASSPGQPQHF. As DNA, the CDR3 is TGTGCCAGCAGTCCCGGGCAGCCCCAGCATTTT. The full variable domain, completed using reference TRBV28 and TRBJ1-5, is DVKVTQSSRYLVKRTGEKVFLECVQDMDHENMFWYRQDPGLGLRLIYFSYDVKMKEKGDIPEGYSVSREKKERFSLILESASTNQTSMYLCASSPGQPQHFGDGTRLSIL.

This CDR3 reads CASSTRTGGLETQYF. The CDR3 nucleotides are TGTGCCAGCAGCACGAGGACAGGGGGGCTTGAGACCCAGTACTTC. The J gene is TRBJ2-5, the V gene TRBV11-3; 10 bases map to TRBD1. The CDR3 length is 15 residues. Per the germline V gene, CDR1 is SGHNT and CDR2 is YENEEA. The V segment lost 5 bases and the J segment 5 bases; nucleotides outside the gene matches: 8.